Below, 28 T cell receptor beta chains from the same sample are listed, as sequenced in a study of blood T cell repertoires in COVID-19. The repertoire was sequenced with immunoSEQ multiplex PCR; TCRdb's copy has only in-frame clones and lacks some. The repertoire holds about 130,000 clones, approximately 80% seen once, with around 18% in the top ten. The sequenced sample consisted of peripheral blood. The source of these receptors is a man at least 80 years old with acute or convalescent COVID-19.

V and J are TRBV6-5 and TRBJ2-1, with 12 nucleotides matching TRBD1. The CDR3 totals 15 residues. Germline trimming cut 5 bases from V and 7 bases from J; bases unmatched to any gene: 6. The germline CDR1 and CDR2 sequences are MNHEY and SVGAGI. The CDR3 reads CASSPGTGGRNEQFF. The CDR3 DNA is TGTGCCAGCAGTCCCGGGACAGGGGGCAGGAATGAGCAGTTCTTC.

This chain connects TRBV6-5 to TRBJ2-7; a weak D match, TRBD1 (6 bases). The CDR3 totals 13 residues. Looked up from germline, CDR1 is MNHEY and CDR2 is SVGAGI. V lost 8 bases to trimming and J lost 2 bases, with 13 bases between them. The DNA for the CDR3 is TGTGCCAGCGGGGGACAACGCCCCTACGAGCAGTACTTC. It yields the protein CASGGQRPYEQYF.

V and J are TRBV6-4 and TRBJ2-2; D might be TRBD1 (5 bases). The germline V gene has CDR1 MRHNA and CDR2 SNTAGT. Trimming pared 11 bases from V and 6 bases from J, leaving 34 bases between. The CDR3 length is 19 residues. CDR3 DNA sequence: TGTGCCCCGCTTGCCGGTAGGGGCTCCCCCAGGTGTTACCCCGGGGAGCTGTTTTTT. Protein: CAPLAGRGSPRCYPGELFF.

The gene calls are TRBV6-1 and TRBJ2-7; 12 nucleotides agree with TRBD2. Germline V gives CDR1 MNHNS, CDR2 SASEGT. J gave up 5 bases and V 0 bases, and 2 bases lay outside the gene matches. The CDR3 loop spans 15 amino acids. CDR3 region: CASSEASSGGDEQYF. The CDR3 DNA reads as TGTGCCAGCAGTGAAGCCTCTAGCGGGGGGGACGAGCAGTACTTC.

This clone has a handful of counts. The chain combines TRBV6-5 with TRBJ1-2, with TRBD1 as a possible D gene (5 bases). The V gene's germline CDR1 is MNHEY and CDR2 SVGAGI. The CDR3 has 12 amino acids. With 5 bases removed from V and 8 bases from J, the gap between germline ends came to 12 bases. CDR3 in DNA: TGTGCCAGCAGTCCTACAGGAAACGGCTACACCTTC. Encoded protein: CASSPTGNGYTF.

The V call is TRBV28, the J call TRBJ1-1, with D unclear. The germline V gene encodes CDR1 MDHEN and CDR2 SYDVKM. The V gene lost 9 bases and the J gene lost 0 bases, with 11 bases spanning the gap. The CDR3 sequence is 13 residues long. The CDR3 DNA sequence: TGTGCCAGTGCGGTTAGAATGAACACTGAAGCTTTCTTT. Its translation is CASAVRMNTEAFF.

This chain joins TRBV13 and TRBJ2-7; D remains ambiguous. CDR1 is PRHDT, CDR2 FYEKMQ, per germline (reference sequence). The CDR3 covers 14 residues. Trimming removed 6 bases at V and 5 bases at J, with 17 bases between. CDR3: CASSRTFFHHEQYF. CDR3 nucleotides: TGTGCCAGCAGTCGAACATTTTTCCACCACGAGCAGTACTTC.

V and J are TRBV3-1 (or the pseudogene TRBV3-2) and TRBJ2-2, with 10 bases fitting TRBD2. The CDR3 covers 16 residues. Germline lookup yields CDR1 LGHDT and CDR2 YNNKEL (reference sequence). Trimming took 4 bases from V and 5 from J; bases not matched to a gene: 7. CDR3 loop: CASSLGAGGRTGELFF. The CDR3, as DNA: TGTGCCAGCAGCCTAGGAGCGGGGGGGCGAACCGGGGAGCTGTTTTTT.

The rearrangement links TRBV6-5 to TRBJ2-1; 11 bases align to TRBD1. Germline CDR1 reads MNHEY; CDR2 reads SVGAGI. Trimming removed 5 bases from V and 15 bases from J; junction bases left unmatched: 9. The CDR3 is made up of 13 amino acids. This CDR3 is CASSHPGQGALFF. As DNA, the CDR3 is TGTGCCAGCAGTCACCCCGGACAGGGGGCTTTGTTCTTC.

The chain links TRBV3-1 (or the pseudogene TRBV3-2) to TRBJ1-2; D gene ambiguous. Germline values: CDR1 LGHDT, CDR2 YNNKEL (reference sequence). Trimming removed 1 base at V and 2 bases at J, with 2 bases between. This CDR3 has 12 residues. The DNA for the CDR3 is TGTGCCAGCAGCCAAGCAAACTATGGCTACACCTTC. Amino acid sequence: CASSQANYGYTF.

The chain links TRBV18 to TRBJ1-6; perhaps TRBD1 as D (5 bases). The CDR3 consists of 14 residues. V was trimmed by 4 bases and J by 7 bases, leaving 11 bases between them. The V gene's germline CDR1 is KGHSH and CDR2 LQKENI. CDR3 region: CASSQQDLNSPLHF. The CDR3 DNA is TGTGCCAGCTCACAACAGGACCTGAATTCACCCCTCCACTTT.

Worth noting for this clone: The identical CDR3 is also encoded by other nucleotide sequences in the sample. This chain connects TRBV5-1 to TRBJ2-7; possibly TRBD1 for D (6 bases). The CDR3 spans 13 residues. CDR1 and CDR2 from the germline V gene are SGHRS and YFSETQ. The V and J ends lost 2 bases and 1 base respectively, with 7 bases between them. The CDR3 coding sequence is TGCGCCAGCAGCTTAGGACAGTCCTACGAGCAGTACTTC. Translating gives CASSLGQSYEQYF. The full variable domain, with the rest looked up from reference TRBV5-1 and TRBJ2-7, is KAGVTQTPRYLIKTRGQQVTLSCSPISGHRSVSWYQQTPGQGLQFLFEYFSETQRNKGNFPGRFSGRQFSNSRSEMNVSTLELGDSALYLCASSLGQSYEQYFGPGTRLTVT.

This sequence joins TRBV4-2 and TRBJ2-7; 7 bases line up with TRBD1. CDR1 and CDR2 (germline): LGHNA, YNFKEQ. This CDR3 is 15 amino acids long. The J segment lost 4 bases and the V segment lost 3 bases, leaving 9 bases of the junction unmatched. In DNA form, the CDR3 reads TGTGCCAGCAGCCACGAACGACCGGGACAGTACGAGCAGTACTTC. Its translation is CASSHERPGQYEQYF.

The chain has TRBV4-3 and TRBJ1-3, with 7 bases identical to TRBD1. With 1 base clipped from V and 3 bases from J, the junction kept 3 bases outside the gene matches. Per germline, CDR1 LGHNA and CDR2 YSLEER. The CDR3 is 15 amino acids. The CDR3 nucleotides read TGCGCCAGCAGCCAAGGGGACAGAGGTGGAAACACCATATATTTT. Translating it yields CASSQGDRGGNTIYF.

This clone was counted once. This chain uses TRBV27 with TRBJ2-7; 9 nucleotides agree with TRBD1. CDR1 MNHEY and CDR2 SMNVEV come from the germline V gene (reference sequence). After removal of 6 bases from V and 6 bases from J, the junction contained 9 bases not matched to a gene. This CDR3 is built from 14 residues. CDR3 in amino acids: CASSLWDRASEQYF. The CDR3 DNA reads TGTGCCAGCAGCCTCTGGGACAGGGCCTCCGAGCAGTACTTC.

This sequence joins TRBV5-6 and TRBJ1-5; the D gene is possibly TRBD1 (6 bases). CDR3 length: 16 residues. Trimming cost V 4 bases and J 4 bases, with 18 bases left between them. Germline values: CDR1 SGHDT, CDR2 YYEEEE. CDR3 in amino acids: CASSPGGPTGNQPQHF. In nucleotides, the CDR3 is TGTGCCAGCAGCCCGGGGGGGCCGACAGGAAATCAGCCCCAGCATTTT.

V usage is TRBV28 and J usage is TRBJ1-2; D ambiguous. The germline V gene has CDR1 MDHEN and CDR2 SYDVKM. The CDR3 is 13 residues long. Trimming stripped 6 bases from V and 8 bases from J, with 16 bases between. This chain's CDR3 is CASSISEPPGYTF. The DNA of the CDR3 is TGTGCCAGCAGCATAAGCGAACCCCCCGGCTACACCTTC.

The V call is TRBV29-1, the J call TRBJ1-1; 8 positions agree with TRBD1. This CDR3 is built from 12 residues. CDR1 is SQVTM, CDR2 ANQGSEA, per germline. V shed 4 bases, J shed 5 bases, and the junction held 3 bases outside the gene matches. The CDR3 region has the DNA TGCAGCGTTGTACAGGGGGGAACTGAAGCTTTCTTT. Protein product: CSVVQGGTEAFF.

The chain joins TRBV15 to TRBJ2-7; possible D gene TRBD1, 6 bases. The CDR3 is made up of 13 amino acids. Germline values: CDR1 LNHNV, CDR2 YYDKDF (reference sequence). Trimming removed 5 bases from V and 3 bases from J, with 11 bases in between. The CDR3 nucleotides are TGTGCCACCAGCTTACGACAGGACTACGAGCAGTACTTC. Its protein is CATSLRQDYEQYF. Full variable domain (missing parts from reference TRBV15 and TRBJ2-7): DAMVIQNPRYQVTQFGKPVTLSCSQTLNHNVMYWYQQKSSQAPKLLFHYYDKDFNNEADTPDNFQSRRPNTSFCFLDIRSPGLGDTAMYLCATSLRQDYEQYFGPGTRLTVT.

The chain is built from TRBV6-6 and TRBJ1-6, with 8 bases that match TRBD1. CDR1 and CDR2 (germline): MNHNY, SVGAGI (reference sequence). V lost 2 bases and J lost 7; bases outside the gene matches: 7. This CDR3 contains 16 residues. The DNA for the CDR3 is TGTGCCAGCAGTTACCCCGGACAGGGAGGGAATTCACCCCTCCACTTT. Translating gives CASSYPGQGGNSPLHF.

The chain links TRBV5-4 to TRBJ2-7; D perhaps matches TRBD2 (6 bases). The CDR3 totals 13 residues. CDR1 SGHNT and CDR2 YYREEE come from the germline V gene (reference sequence). Trimming removed 4 bases from V and 7 bases from J, with 15 bases in between. Here the CDR3 reads CASSTGDPGEQYF. The CDR3 DNA follows: TGTGCCAGCAGCACGGGGGATCCGGGTGAGCAGTACTTC. Full variable domain (remainder filled in from reference TRBV5-4 and TRBJ2-7): ETGVTQSPTHLIKTRGQQVTLRCSSQSGHNTVSWYQQALGQGPQFIFQYYREEENGRGNFPPRFSGLQFPNYSSELNVNALELDDSALYLCASSTGDPGEQYFGPGTRLTVT.

V and J are TRBV15 and TRBJ1-1; D not resolved. The V and J ends lost 5 bases and 7 bases respectively, with 14 bases between them. The CDR3 extends over 13 amino acids. Germline V CDR1 and CDR2: LNHNV, YYDKDF (reference sequence). CDR3 coding DNA: TGTGCCACCAGCCCCGCCGGTTTGAGTGAAGCTTTCTTT. The encoded protein is CATSPAGLSEAFF.

The chain carries TRBV3-1 (or the pseudogene TRBV3-2) and TRBJ2-7; 10 nucleotides match TRBD2. Germline V gene lookup returns CDR1 LGHDT and CDR2 YNNKEL (reference sequence). The ends lost 2 bases at V and 4 bases at J; junction bases unmatched: 14. The CDR3 consists of 18 residues. The CDR3 spells CASSQTVSSGGSPYEQYF. CDR3 in DNA: TGTGCCAGCAGCCAAACGGTGTCTAGCGGGGGTTCGCCTTACGAGCAGTACTTC.

The chain uses TRBV19 and TRBJ2-4; 9 nucleotides align to TRBD1. This CDR3 spans 15 amino acids. Germline CDR1 is LNHDA and CDR2 is SQIVND (reference sequence). The J segment lost 6 bases and the V segment lost 5 bases, leaving 8 bases of the junction unmatched. DNA of the CDR3: TGTGCCAGTAGTTCCATGGGGACAGGGTCAAACATTCAGTACTTC. This gives the protein CASSSMGTGSNIQYF.

This clone occurred once. J is TRBJ2-5 and V is TRBV7-2; 9 bases fit TRBD2. J lost 5 bases, V lost 2 bases, and 3 bases had no gene match. Germline V lookup: CDR1 SGHTA, CDR2 FQGNSA. This CDR3 is 14 amino acids long. The CDR3 DNA reads TGTGCCAGCAGCTTATCCAGCGGGGGGGAGACCCAGTACTTC. Protein: CASSLSSGGETQYF.

J is TRBJ2-5 and V is TRBV6-2 or TRBV6-3; 7 bases line up with TRBD2. CDR3 length: 14 residues. V lost 6 bases to trimming and J lost 6 bases; unmatched junction nucleotides: 10. Looked up from germline, CDR1 is MNHEY and CDR2 is SVGEGT. The CDR3 sequence: CASSDQGGEKTQYF. The DNA for the CDR3 is TGTGCCAGCAGCGACCAGGGAGGGGAGAAGACCCAGTACTTC.

This chain connects TRBV30 to TRBJ2-3, with 8 bases identical to TRBD1. Per the germline V gene, CDR1 is GTSNPN and CDR2 is SVGIG (reference sequence). There are 15 residues in the CDR3. V gave up 2 bases and J gave up 0 bases; unmatched junction bases: 4. CDR3 in amino acids: CAWSPQGASTDTQYF. CDR3 sequence (DNA): TGTGCCTGGAGTCCTCAGGGGGCGAGCACAGATACGCAGTATTTT.

The V and J genes are TRBV30 and TRBJ1-1, with D possibly matching TRBD1 (6 bases). CDR1 is GTSNPN, CDR2 SVGIG, per germline (reference sequence). This CDR3 contains 13 residues. The V end lost 2 bases, the J end lost 0 bases, and 7 bases lay between the germline ends. The chain's CDR3 is CAWSTGMNTEAFF. CDR3 nucleotides: TGTGCCTGGAGTACAGGGATGAACACTGAAGCTTTCTTT.